These 18 T cell receptor beta chains originate from one sample sequenced in a study of blood T cell repertoires in COVID-19. The protocol was immunoSEQ multiplex PCR, while the TCRdb copy is restricted to in-frame clones and leaves out a portion. Here the sample spans 120,000 to 150,000 clones, roughly 88% being singletons. The sequencing input was peripheral blood. The receptor set was obtained from a man aged 60 to 75 with active or convalescent COVID-19.

The chain combines TRBV5-1 with TRBJ1-1, with TRBD1 as a possible D gene (5 bases). Trimming pared 3 bases from V and 6 bases from J, leaving 15 bases between. The V gene's germline CDR1 is SGHRS and CDR2 YFSETQ. The CDR3 loop spans 14 amino acids. CDR3 DNA sequence: TGCGCCAGCAGCTGGGGTAAGGGGTCACCTGAAGCTTTCTTT. It codes for CASSWGKGSPEAFF.

The count of this clone is one. The rearrangement uses TRBV27 and TRBJ1-5, with D possibly matching TRBD1 (5 bases). Trimming pared 2 bases from V and 1 base from J, leaving 9 bases between. There are 15 residues in the CDR3. CDR1 and CDR2 from the germline V gene are MNHEY and SMNVEV (reference sequence). CDR3 protein: CASSLAGRSNQPQHF. DNA of the CDR3: TGTGCCAGCAGTTTAGCGGGACGGAGCAATCAGCCCCAGCATTTT.

This chain links TRBV6-6 with TRBJ1-4; D might be TRBD1 (6 bases). Germline V gives CDR1 MNHNY, CDR2 SVGAGI (reference sequence). Trimming left V 4 bases short and J 8 bases short, with 20 bases between. The CDR3 covers 16 residues. CDR3 residues: CASSSNTGLSGEKLFF. CDR3 nucleotide sequence: TGTGCCAGCAGTTCGAATACAGGGCTAAGCGGCGAAAAACTGTTTTTT.

The rearrangement uses TRBV7-8 and TRBJ2-7; 7 positions match TRBD1. Per germline, CDR1 SGHVS and CDR2 FQNEAQ. V trimming: 1 base; J trimming: 7 bases; junction bases outside the gene matches: 7. The CDR3 covers 14 residues. The CDR3 bases are TGTGCCAGCAGCTTAGGTGAGACAGGGAATGAGCAGTACTTC. Amino acid sequence: CASSLGETGNEQYF.

This clone was picked up a small number of times. This chain joins TRBV7-9 and TRBJ1-2; TRBD1 matches 7 bases. With V trimmed by 3 bases and J by 6 bases, 7 bases remained unmatched. CDR1 SEHNR and CDR2 FQNEAQ come from the germline V gene (reference sequence). CDR3 length equals 14 residues. CDR3 loop: CASSFGGGGNGYTF. The CDR3 bases are TGTGCCAGCAGCTTTGGAGGGGGCGGGAATGGCTACACCTTC.

This rearrangement joins TRBV7-2 to TRBJ2-1; 7 bases align to TRBD1. CDR1 is SGHTA, CDR2 FQGNSA, per germline. V was pared by 5 bases and J by 8 bases, with 12 bases of the junction left unmatched. There are 15 residues in the CDR3. The CDR3 loop reads CASSKDRSSVYEQFF. The CDR3, as DNA: TGTGCCAGCAGCAAGGACAGGTCAAGCGTCTATGAGCAGTTCTTC.

The sample holds one count of this clone. The chain is built from TRBV27 and TRBJ1-1; no definite D call. Trimming took 4 bases from V and 1 from J, leaving 13 bases between them. The CDR3 is 15 residues long. Germline loops: CDR1 MNHEY, CDR2 SMNVEV (reference sequence). The CDR3: CASSSPPSRNTEAFF. CDR3 DNA: TGTGCCAGCAGTTCCCCGCCAAGCCGGAACACTGAAGCTTTCTTT.

This chain links TRBV19 with TRBJ2-6; D is uncertain. Germline V lookup: CDR1 LNHDA, CDR2 SQIVND (reference sequence). The CDR3 consists of 13 residues. Trimming left V 7 bases short and J 1 base short, with 5 bases between. This CDR3 reads CASMSSGANVLTF. CDR3 DNA sequence: TGTGCCAGTATGAGTTCTGGGGCCAACGTCCTGACTTTC.

V is TRBV3-1 (or the pseudogene TRBV3-2) and J is TRBJ2-1; a possible D gene is TRBD2 (6 bases). The CDR3 totals 15 residues. V lost 4 bases to trimming and J lost 1 base, with 11 bases between them. The germline V gene encodes CDR1 LGHDT and CDR2 YNNKEL (reference sequence). CDR3 protein: CASSPSGSSYNEQFF. In nucleotides, the CDR3 is TGTGCCAGCAGCCCGAGCGGGTCTTCCTACAATGAGCAGTTCTTC.

V usage is TRBV19 and J usage is TRBJ2-3; D is perhaps TRBD1 (6 bases). Germline values: CDR1 LNHDA, CDR2 SQIVND (reference sequence). Between the trimmed V and J ends, which lost 1 base and 1 base, there was a span of 12 bases. This CDR3 is 16 amino acids long. In nucleotides, the CDR3 is TGTGCCAGTAGTATAGGTGGTAAGGGGGGCACAGATACGCAGTATTTT. Translating it yields CASSIGGKGGTDTQYF.

CDR3 in amino acids: CASSPQGATTEQYF. The CDR3 DNA sequence: TGTGCCAGCAGCCCACAGGGTGCCACTACGGAGCAGTACTTC. V is TRBV7-2 and J is TRBJ2-7; D may be TRBD1 (6 bases). The germline CDR1 and CDR2 sequences are SGHTA and FQGNSA. V was cut by 5 bases and J by 7 bases, with 18 bases left in between. The CDR3 spans 14 residues. Together with reference TRBV7-2 and TRBJ2-7, the CDR3 gives the full variable domain: GAGVSQSPSNKVTEKGKDVELRCDPISGHTALYWYRQSLGQGLEFLIYFQGNSAPDKSGLPSDRFSAERTGGSVSTLTIQRTQQEDSAVYLCASSPQGATTEQYFGPGTRLTVT.

The chain links TRBV21-1 to TRBJ2-6; the table's D gene call, TRBD1, was not cross checked with the DNA. TRBV21-1 is a recognized pseudogene. This CDR3 comprises 15 residues. The CDR3: CASSKGPSGANVLTF. The CDR3 DNA reads as TGTGCCAGCAGCAAAGGGCCTTCTGGGGCCAACGTCCTGACTTTC.

This clone was counted between two and nine times. The rearrangement joins TRBV10-2 to TRBJ1-2; 11 bases are a match to TRBD1. The CDR3 contains 14 residues. The germline CDR1 and CDR2 sequences are WSHSY and SAAADI. Losses at the gene ends were 8 bases for V and 1 base for J; bases not matched to a gene: 3. The CDR3 DNA follows: TGCGCCAGCGGGGACAGGGGGTTTAACTATGGCTACACCTTC. It translates to CASGDRGFNYGYTF.

As DNA, the CDR3 is TGTGCCAGCAGTAAGGTGGGACAGGGAGAATTTTCAACTAATGAAAAACTGTTTTTT. Encoded protein: CASSKVGQGEFSTNEKLFF. The genes are TRBV7-6 and TRBJ1-4, with 9 bases identical to TRBD1. The germline V gene has CDR1 SGHVS and CDR2 FNYEAQ. V was clipped by 6 bases and J by 0 bases; unmatched bases: 14. This CDR3 comprises 19 residues.

The chain combines TRBV4-2 with TRBJ2-1, with a possible D match to TRBD2 (5 bases). The V and J ends lost 2 bases and 8 bases respectively, with 10 bases between them. This CDR3 comprises 13 residues. The germline CDR1 and CDR2 sequences are LGHNA and YNFKEQ. CDR3 in DNA: TGTGCCAGCAGCCAAAGGACTGGCGATGAGCAGTTCTTC. It yields the protein CASSQRTGDEQFF.

The chain combines TRBV28 with TRBJ2-3, with 9 bases matching TRBD2. The junction had 12 bases not matched to a gene; V was cut back by 4 bases and J by 4 bases. CDR1 and CDR2 (germline): MDHEN, SYDVKM. The CDR3 extends over 17 amino acids. CDR3 loop: CASSSPWASGKADTQYF. CDR3 DNA sequence: TGTGCCAGCAGTTCCCCCTGGGCTAGCGGGAAAGCAGATACGCAGTATTTT. Together with reference TRBV28 and TRBJ2-3, the CDR3 gives the full variable domain: DVKVTQSSRYLVKRTGEKVFLECVQDMDHENMFWYRQDPGLGLRLIYFSYDVKMKEKGDIPEGYSVSREKKERFSLILESASTNQTSMYLCASSSPWASGKADTQYFGPGTRLTVL.

The V call is TRBV7-9, the J call TRBJ2-5; 9 bases match TRBD2. The CDR3 totals 16 residues. Germline V CDR1 and CDR2: SEHNR, FQNEAQ (reference sequence). Unmatched junction bases numbered 13, after V lost 6 bases and J lost 5 bases. The CDR3 loop is CASRMSGGRAGETQYF. Here the CDR3 DNA reads TGTGCCAGCAGAATGTCTGGCGGGAGGGCCGGGGAGACCCAGTACTTC.

The V gene is TRBV11-1, the J gene TRBJ2-7; the match to TRBD2 covers 9 bases. Germline V gene data show CDR1 as SGHAT and CDR2 as FQDESV (reference sequence). This CDR3 spans 14 amino acids. The V gene end was trimmed by 7 bases and the J gene end by 4 bases; junction bases not matched to a gene: 8. CDR3 bases: TGTGCCAGCACCCGTAGCGGGAGTCGGTACGAGCAGTACTTC. Protein product: CASTRSGSRYEQYF.